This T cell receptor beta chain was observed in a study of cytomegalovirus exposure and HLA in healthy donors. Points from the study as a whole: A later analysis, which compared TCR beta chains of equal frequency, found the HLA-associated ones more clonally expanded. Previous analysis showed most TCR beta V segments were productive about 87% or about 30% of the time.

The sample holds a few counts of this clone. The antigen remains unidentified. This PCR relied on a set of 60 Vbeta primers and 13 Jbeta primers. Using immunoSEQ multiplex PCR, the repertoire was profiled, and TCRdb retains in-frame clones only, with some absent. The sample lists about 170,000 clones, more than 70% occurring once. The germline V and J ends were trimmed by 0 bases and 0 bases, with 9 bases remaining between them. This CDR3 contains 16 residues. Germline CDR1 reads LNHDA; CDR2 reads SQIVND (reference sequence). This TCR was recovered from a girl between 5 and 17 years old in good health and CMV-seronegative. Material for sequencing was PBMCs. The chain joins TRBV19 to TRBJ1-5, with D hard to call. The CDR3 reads CASSIEGGYSNQPQHF. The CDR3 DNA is TGTGCCAGTAGTATAGAAGGAGGTTATAGCAATCAGCCCCAGCATTTT.